These 15 T cell receptor beta chains were sequenced from one sample in a study of shared clonotypes between healthy human individuals. The method was immunoSEQ multiplex PCR; TCRdb's version includes in-frame clones alone and lacks a portion of them. In the table there are just over 2,000,000 clones, approximately 94% of which are singletons. CD45RO negativity and positive selection for CCR7 defined naive CD8 cells, a population that excluded terminally differentiated effector memory CD45RA+ cells. Material: naive CD8+ T cells sorted from blood. Receptors originate from a man aged 18 to 30 in good health.

V gene TRBV27 combines with J gene TRBJ2-5; tentative D call: TRBD2 (5 bases). Germline lookup yields CDR1 MNHEY and CDR2 SMNVEV (reference sequence). The CDR3 is made up of 16 amino acids. V dropped 6 bases and J dropped 2 bases, with 19 bases sitting between them. CDR3 sequence reads: CASSPLGVAGQETQYF. The DNA for the CDR3 is TGTGCCAGCAGCCCCCTGGGCGTGGCGGGTCAAGAGACCCAGTACTTC.

For the CDR3, the DNA is TGTGCCAGTCAACTGGGGGGGGTGAACACTGAAGCTTTCTTT. Its protein is CASQLGGVNTEAFF. The rearrangement uses TRBV25-1 and TRBJ1-1; D might be TRBD1 (5 bases). CDR3 length: 14 residues. V lost 9 bases and J 0 bases, leaving 14 bases between the germline ends. Germline V gene data show CDR1 as MGHDK and CDR2 as SYGVNS.

This clone was seen just once. The chain recombines TRBV6-6 with TRBJ2-7; 8 bases are a match to TRBD1. The V gene's germline CDR1 is MNHNY and CDR2 SVGAGI (reference sequence). The CDR3 is made up of 14 amino acids. After removal of 6 bases from V and 0 bases from J, the junction contained 4 bases not matched to a gene. The CDR3 spells CASRGQVSSYEQYF. For the CDR3, the DNA is TGTGCCAGCAGGGGACAGGTCAGCTCCTACGAGCAGTACTTC.

The rearrangement uses TRBV10-2 and TRBJ1-1; possible D gene TRBD1, 5 bases. V dropped 3 bases and J dropped 1 base, with 9 bases sitting between them. CDR1 is WSHSY, CDR2 SAAADI, per germline. The CDR3 sequence is 14 residues long. The CDR3 is CASSDPGRNTEAFF. CDR3 coding DNA: TGCGCCAGCAGTGACCCGGGGCGGAACACTGAAGCTTTCTTT.

The chain is built from TRBV5-1 and TRBJ1-1; 7 nucleotides agree with TRBD1. Losses at the gene ends were 0 bases for V and 5 bases for J; bases not matched to a gene: 10. The CDR3 is 16 residues long. The germline V gene has CDR1 SGHRS and CDR2 YFSETQ. DNA for the CDR3: TGCGCCAGCAGCTTGGCCGACAGGGTAAGCGGGACTGAAGCTTTCTTT. Translation gives CASSLADRVSGTEAFF.

V is TRBV4-1 and J is TRBJ1-2; 10 bases agree with TRBD1. Per germline, CDR1 MGHRA and CDR2 YSYEKL. V lost 3 bases, J lost 4 bases, and 8 bases stayed unmatched. The CDR3 has 16 residues. The CDR3 DNA reads as TGCGCCAGCAGCCATGGGACAGGGGACGCTTTCTATGGCTACACCTTC. It specifies CASSHGTGDAFYGYTF.

This rearrangement joins TRBV6-5 to TRBJ2-2; D possibly corresponds to TRBD1 (5 bases). The germline CDR1 and CDR2 sequences are MNHEY and SVGAGI. V lost 2 bases and J lost 1, with 11 bases in between. CDR3 length equals 16 residues. CDR3 coding DNA: TGTGCCAGCAGTTACGGAGAGACAGTGAACACCGGGGAGCTGTTTTTT. It codes for CASSYGETVNTGELFF.

The chain recombines TRBV10-1 with TRBJ1-6; TRBD1 aligns across 8 bases. CDR3 size: 13 residues. The junction had 4 bases not matched to a gene; V was cut back by 3 bases and J by 12 bases. Germline assignment: CDR1 WNHNN and CDR2 SYGVQD (reference sequence). CDR3 in DNA: TGCGCCAGCAGTGAATTACAGGGGGAACCCCTCCACTTT. Its protein is CASSELQGEPLHF.

V is TRBV4-1 and J is TRBJ2-7; 8 bases fit TRBD2. Germline V CDR1 and CDR2: MGHRA, YSYEKL. The CDR3 length is 17 residues. After removal of 2 bases from V and 0 bases from J, the junction contained 9 bases not matched to a gene. The CDR3 region has the DNA TGCGCCAGCAGCCAATCCCCTAGCGGGCTGAGCTCCTACGAGCAGTACTTC. Translation gives CASSQSPSGLSSYEQYF.

The CDR3 nucleotides read TGCGCCAGCAGCGGCCCGGGACAGGGGATTAACGCTGAAGCTTTCTTT. Protein product: CASSGPGQGINAEAFF. The rearrangement links TRBV5-1 to TRBJ1-1; 10 bases match TRBD1. In germline, CDR1 is SGHRS, CDR2 YFSETQ. The CDR3 is 16 residues long. The V gene end was trimmed by 4 bases and the J gene end by 6 bases; junction bases not matched to a gene: 12.

The rearrangement uses TRBV7-9 and TRBJ1-6; TRBD1 matches at 8 bases. Trimming at V came to 5 bases and at J to 5 bases, leaving 8 bases not matched to a gene. Per the germline V gene, CDR1 is SEHNR and CDR2 is FQNEAQ (reference sequence). The CDR3 length is 16 residues. DNA of the CDR3: TGTGCCAGCAGCCGATCCGGGACAGGCCATAATTCACCCCTCCACTTT. Translated: CASSRSGTGHNSPLHF.

The rearrangement uses TRBV4-2 and TRBJ2-1, with D possibly matching TRBD2 (5 bases). Trimming pared 1 base from V and 9 bases from J, leaving 13 bases between. There are 14 residues in the CDR3. Germline lookup yields CDR1 LGHNA and CDR2 YNFKEQ. The CDR3 here is CASSQGGSEGEQFF. The DNA for the CDR3 is TGTGCCAGCAGCCAAGGTGGTAGCGAGGGTGAGCAGTTCTTC.

V gene TRBV5-8 combines with J gene TRBJ2-3; 8 bases fit TRBD1. In germline, CDR1 is SGHTS, CDR2 YDEGEE. CDR3 length: 17 residues. V trimming: 0 bases; J trimming: 2 bases; junction bases outside the gene matches: 8. The CDR3 DNA reads TGTGCCAGCAGCTTGGTCTGGACAGGGTTAGTCACAGATACGCAGTATTTT. This sequence encodes CASSLVWTGLVTDTQYF.

The V call is TRBV2, the J call TRBJ1-5; unclear D gene. The CDR3 is 16 amino acids. V was pared by 4 bases and J by 5 bases, with 18 bases between. Germline CDR1 SNHLY, CDR2 FYNNEI. The CDR3, as DNA: TGTGCCAGCAGTGGGGCCCAAGGGCCCCAGGATCAGCCCCAGCATTTT. This gives the protein CASSGAQGPQDQPQHF.

V usage is TRBV4-1 and J usage is TRBJ1-3, with D tentatively TRBD1 (6 bases). CDR1 is MGHRA, CDR2 YSYEKL, per germline. V was trimmed by 3 bases and J by 6 bases, leaving 15 bases between them. There are 15 residues in the CDR3. The CDR3 sequence is CASSQGKDRPNTIYF. CDR3 DNA sequence: TGCGCCAGCAGCCAGGGGAAGGACAGACCAAACACCATATATTTT.